This T cell receptor (beta chain) was identified during a study of T cell responses to AZD1222 COVID-19 vaccine. Background on the study: Pooling was applied to second doses at about 4 or about 12 weeks.

A remark on this clone: Its antigen is not identified.

The CDR3 runs 14 residues. CDR1 is WSHSY, CDR2 SAAADI, per germline. V was cut by 7 bases and J by 1 base, with 14 bases left in between. Data came from immunoSEQ multiplex PCR; TCRdb stores just in-frame clones and leaves some out. The sample carries approximately 100,000 clones, roughly nine tenths recorded once. Notes on the study in general: White British donors predominated, females outnumbered males, and clonal diversity was possibly underestimated.

The chain couples TRBV10-2 to TRBJ2-7, with D perhaps matching TRBD1 (6 bases). This receptor was identified in an adult in good health. Sequenced here: peripheral blood, sampled on day 0 of AZD1222 vaccination. CDR3 DNA sequence: TGCGCCAGCACCCACAGGGCGCCTTCCTACGAGCAGTACTTC. The encoded protein is CASTHRAPSYEQYF.